The 15 T cell receptor beta chains in this list originate from one sample, sequenced in a study of blood T cell repertoires in COVID-19. Measured with immunoSEQ multiplex PCR; TCRdb has only the in-frame clones, and not every one. The sample includes some 250,000 clones, about nine tenths of them seen just once. Sequencing input: PBMCs or T cells enriched from blood (not recorded which). The receptors come from a man aged 18 to 30 who had recovered from COVID-19.

This clone was seen a single time. The rearrangement uses TRBV3-1 (or the pseudogene TRBV3-2) and TRBJ2-3, with D perhaps matching TRBD2 (5 bases). The CDR3 spans 17 residues. Germline CDR1 LGHDT, CDR2 YNNKEL (reference sequence). Trimming cost V 4 bases and J 0 bases, with 17 bases left between them. The CDR3 loop is CASSPTSGLTSTDTQYF. The DNA for the CDR3 is TGTGCCAGCAGCCCCACAAGCGGCCTCACTAGCACAGATACGCAGTATTTT.

V usage is TRBV19 and J usage is TRBJ1-5; D unresolved. Per germline, CDR1 LNHDA and CDR2 SQIVND (reference sequence). CDR3 size: 13 residues. Trimming removed 5 bases at V and 5 bases at J, with 10 bases between. CDR3 residues: CASSWWADQPQHF. The DNA for the CDR3 is TGTGCCAGTAGTTGGTGGGCCGATCAGCCCCAGCATTTT.

The rearrangement uses TRBV6-5 and TRBJ2-7; D is undetermined. The CDR3 runs to 15 residues. V was clipped by 0 bases and J by 0 bases, with 9 bases between them. Germline-derived CDR1 and CDR2 are MNHEY and SVGAGI. The chain's CDR3 is CASSYSQTSSYEQYF. The CDR3, as DNA: TGTGCCAGCAGTTACTCACAGACAAGCTCCTACGAGCAGTACTTC.

The J gene is TRBJ2-2, the V gene TRBV7-6; tentatively, D is TRBD1 (6 bases). V was shortened by 5 bases and J by 3 bases, with 13 bases between the two germline ends. Per the germline V gene, CDR1 is SGHVS and CDR2 is FNYEAQ. There are 15 residues in the CDR3. As DNA, the CDR3 is TGTGCCAGCAGCCTGACAGGCGCTGACACCGGGGAGCTGTTTTTT. It specifies CASSLTGADTGELFF.

The V call is TRBV23-1, the J call TRBJ1-1; a possible D gene is TRBD1 (6 bases). TRBV23-1 falls under the ORF class, with uncertain function. The CDR3 runs to 18 residues. Trimming left V 2 bases short and J 3 bases short, with 22 bases between. The CDR3 coding sequence is TGCGCCAGCAGTCAACGAAGACAGGATCCCCTGGTGGACACTGAAGCTTTCTTT. Protein: CASSQRRQDPLVDTEAFF.

The rearrangement uses TRBV18 and TRBJ2-1, with a tentative D call TRBD1 (6 bases). This CDR3 comprises 15 residues. Germline assignment: CDR1 KGHSH and CDR2 LQKENI. V was trimmed by 2 bases and J by 8 bases, leaving 16 bases between them. The CDR3 loop reads CASSPSLGAGDEQFF. The CDR3 DNA sequence: TGTGCCAGCTCACCATCTTTGGGGGCCGGGGATGAGCAGTTCTTC.

This clone appeared a single time. This chain links TRBV6-5 with TRBJ1-6; D gene unclear. Per the germline V gene, CDR1 is MNHEY and CDR2 is SVGAGI. Deletions cut 6 bases from V and 9 bases from J, with 15 bases between. CDR3 length: 14 residues. The CDR3 DNA reads TGTGCCAGCAGACCCCGGGAAGGCATTTCACCCCTCCACTTT. Encoded protein: CASRPREGISPLHF.

The J gene is TRBJ2-3, the V gene TRBV2, with 7 positions matching TRBD2. This CDR3 contains 14 residues. The germline CDR1 and CDR2 sequences are SNHLY and FYNNEI. Trimming took 2 bases from V and 5 from J; bases not matched to a gene: 4. CDR3 protein: CASSESGMGDTQYF. The DNA for the CDR3 is TGTGCCAGCAGTGAAAGCGGGATGGGAGATACGCAGTATTTT.

The chain employs TRBV5-1 and TRBJ1-3, with 8 nucleotides matching TRBD1. The CDR3 is made up of 18 amino acids. V was clipped by 1 base and J by 2 bases; unmatched bases: 11. Looked up from germline, CDR1 is SGHRS and CDR2 is YFSETQ. The CDR3 DNA is TGCGCCAGCAGCTTGTATTCTCCAGGGGGCTTCGCTGGAAACACCATATATTTT. This sequence encodes CASSLYSPGGFAGNTIYF.

The rearrangement links TRBV5-1 to TRBJ2-2; 7 nucleotides align to TRBD2. From germline, CDR1 is SGHRS and CDR2 YFSETQ. The V and J ends lost 3 bases and 4 bases, in that order; junction bases with no gene match: 6. CDR3 size: 15 residues. The CDR3 nucleotides are TGCGCCAGCAGCTCAAGCGGGGAACCCACCGGGGAGCTGTTTTTT. Amino acids: CASSSSGEPTGELFF.

This clone was detected a few times. This chain links TRBV27 with TRBJ1-5; D perhaps matches TRBD1 (6 bases). The CDR3 spans 15 residues. Germline V gene lookup returns CDR1 MNHEY and CDR2 SMNVEV (reference sequence). Trimming stripped 6 bases from V and 1 base from J, with 13 bases between. CDR3 in DNA: TGTGCCAGCAGACCTGACAGGTCGAGCAATCAGCCCCAGCATTTT. Protein sequence: CASRPDRSSNQPQHF.

V is TRBV5-5 and J is TRBJ2-7; the match to TRBD2 covers 7 bases. V shed 0 bases, J shed 2 bases, and the junction held 5 bases outside the gene matches. The CDR3 sequence is 15 residues long. Looked up from germline, CDR1 is SGHKS and CDR2 is YYEKEE (reference sequence). For the CDR3, the DNA is TGTGCCAGCAGCTTGGCCCCCGGGGGGACCTACGAGCAGTACTTC. Encoded protein: CASSLAPGGTYEQYF. The full variable domain, completed using reference TRBV5-5 and TRBJ2-7, is DAGVTQSPTHLIKTRGQQVTLRCSPISGHKSVSWYQQVLGQGPQFIFQYYEKEERGRGNFPDRFSARQFPNYSSELNVNALLLGDSALYLCASSLAPGGTYEQYFGPGTRLTVT.

This clone has only one observation. The V and J genes are TRBV5-5 and TRBJ2-2, with D hard to call. This CDR3 region has 11 residues. Germline CDR1 is SGHKS and CDR2 is YYEKEE (reference sequence). With 6 bases removed from V and 3 bases from J, the gap between germline ends came to 3 bases. CDR3 in amino acids: CASTDTGELFF. Written as DNA, the CDR3 is TGTGCCAGCACAGACACCGGGGAGCTGTTTTTT.

This sequence joins TRBV30 and TRBJ1-1; 7 bases align to TRBD1. CDR3 length equals 14 residues. Trimming removed 7 bases from V and 4 bases from J; junction bases left unmatched: 12. In germline, CDR1 is GTSNPN, CDR2 SVGIG (reference sequence). CDR3 sequence: CASRQGQGFTEAFF. The CDR3 DNA sequence: TGTGCCTCCCGACAGGGCCAGGGGTTCACTGAAGCTTTCTTT.

The CDR3 here is CASSQVPEVGYTF. CDR3 DNA sequence: TGTGCCAGCAGCCAAGTTCCAGAAGTGGGCTACACCTTC. The chain recombines TRBV3-1 (or the pseudogene TRBV3-2) with TRBJ1-2; no firm D call. Germline CDR1 LGHDT, CDR2 YNNKEL (reference sequence). This CDR3 comprises 13 residues. Trimming pared 1 base from V and 8 bases from J, leaving 11 bases between.